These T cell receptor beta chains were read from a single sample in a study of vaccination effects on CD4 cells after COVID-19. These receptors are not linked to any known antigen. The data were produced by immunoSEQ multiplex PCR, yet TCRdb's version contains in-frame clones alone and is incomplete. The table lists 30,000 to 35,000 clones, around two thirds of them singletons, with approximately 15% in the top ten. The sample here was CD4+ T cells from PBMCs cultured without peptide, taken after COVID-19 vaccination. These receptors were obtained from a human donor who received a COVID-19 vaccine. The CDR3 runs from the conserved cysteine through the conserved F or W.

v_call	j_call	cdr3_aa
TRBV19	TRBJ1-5	CASSIRAGDNQPQHF
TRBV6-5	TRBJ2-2	CASSYSLGSGELFF
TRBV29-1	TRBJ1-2	CSVEQGEKYGYTF
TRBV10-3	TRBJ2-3	CAIRPGQPADTQYF
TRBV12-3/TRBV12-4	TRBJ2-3	CASLRDRTDTQYF
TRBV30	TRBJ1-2	CAWADGNYGYTF
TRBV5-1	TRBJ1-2	CASSRGQREGYTF
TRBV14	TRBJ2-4	CASSQEQKNIQYF
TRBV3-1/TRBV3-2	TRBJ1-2	CASSQDFTPGWGYTF
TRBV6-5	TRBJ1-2	CASSRSGGSNYGYTF
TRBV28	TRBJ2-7	CASSLGLAGVYEQYF
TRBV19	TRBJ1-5	CASSIGRRVSNQPQHF
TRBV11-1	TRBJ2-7	CASSLALGSYEQYF
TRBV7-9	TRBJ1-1	CASSIDPARVGTEAFF
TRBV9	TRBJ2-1	CASSVRRETSGYNEQFF
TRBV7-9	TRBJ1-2	CASSSPTVVYGYTF
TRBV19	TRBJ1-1	CASRNRGMNTEAFF
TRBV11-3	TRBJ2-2	CASSSGPAGELFF
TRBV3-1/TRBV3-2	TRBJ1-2	CASSQVKGGYGYTF
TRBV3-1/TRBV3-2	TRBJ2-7	CASSQASGTAYEQYF
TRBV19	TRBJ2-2	CASLIAGGTGELFF
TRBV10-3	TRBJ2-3	CAITPGLAGGSTDTQYF
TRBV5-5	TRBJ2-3	CASSLRLGQGMDTQYF
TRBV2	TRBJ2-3	CASSEAISGDTQYF
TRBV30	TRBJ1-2	CAWSVGGANYGYTF
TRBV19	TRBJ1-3	CASSMGTQRSGNTIYF
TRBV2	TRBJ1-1	CASTYFWGGASRNTEAFF
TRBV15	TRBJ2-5	CATSRAGETQYF
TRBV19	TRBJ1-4	CASREAGNNEKLFF